The entry below describes one T cell receptor (beta chain). The antigen remains undetermined. Assay used: immunoSEQ multiplex PCR; TCRdb lists only in-frame clones, some missing. This sample carries 98,000 or so clones, about 82% of them seen once, and the ten largest clones take 3.3%. This sample is drawn from a study of T cell responses to AZD1222 COVID-19 vaccine. Study-wide findings and caveats: Only five or six individuals given AZD1222 were seropositive at baseline.

Germline V gene lookup returns CDR1 MNHEY and CDR2 SVGAGI. V was pared by 5 bases and J by 0 bases, with 10 bases between. The CDR3 loop spans 14 amino acids. This chain connects TRBV6-5 to TRBJ1-1; a possible D gene is TRBD1 (6 bases). This material consisted of peripheral blood, taken on day 0 of AZD1222 vaccination. This receptor was taken from an adult in good health. Here the CDR3 DNA reads TGTGCCAGCAGTCGGACAGAAATGAACACTGAAGCTTTCTTT. Its translation: CASSRTEMNTEAFF.